Listed below are T cell receptor beta chains from one sample, sequenced in a study of blood T cell repertoires in COVID-19. Measured with immunoSEQ multiplex PCR; TCRdb has only the in-frame clones, and not every one. The data contain some 150,000 clones, around 83% of them singletons. The sequencing sample was made of peripheral blood. The origin of the receptors is a woman aged 55-70 years with COVID-19, enrolled during active disease. The CDR3 runs from the conserved cysteine through the conserved F or W.

v_call cdr3_aa
TRBV18 CASSPGQGRTGELFF
TRBV12-3/TRBV12-4 CASRPQAYNEQFF
TRBV5-1 CASSLGGNTGELFF
TRBV5-1 CASSSQGDTEAFF
TRBV5-1 CASSQGTGTYGYTF
TRBV5-1 CASSLVLAGISYNEQFF
TRBV30 CAWRGQGTYNSPLHF
TRBV24-1 CATSDSLNQPQHF
TRBV30 CAWSVQRGGQDTQYF
TRBV5-8 CASRPGQGATNEKLFF
TRBV6-5 CASAARSSYNEQFF
TRBV10-2 CASRGGSSYEQYF
TRBV11-2 CASSLRQGGTGELFF
TRBV10-1 CASSPGQGIRETQYF
TRBV3-1/TRBV3-2 CASSHGGHQYF
TRBV5-4 CASSRGLAETLSSYNEQFF
TRBV10-2 CASSEVQVGEQYF
TRBV7-3 CASSLRVSGSADTQYF
TRBV19 CASSISSGRNNQPQHF
TRBV24-1 CATSRATGNYNEQFF
TRBV18 CASSPMNQRAYGNEQFF
TRBV19 CASSFLGGENNQPQHF
TRBV14 CASSTGTYEQYF
TRBV24-1 CATSEFDRRLKNIQYF
TRBV9 CASSVAVAGGLDTQYF
TRBV5-1 CASSPRGSGTDTQYF
TRBV25-1 CAGRSGQGHGYTF
TRBV30 CASHRLFGSYNSPLHF
TRBV11-3 CASSSGPSMNTEAFF
TRBV6-6 CASTHRGLDYGYTF
TRBV9 CASSATSRAGSGGNEQFF
TRBV5-1 CASSLVQGGEQFF
TRBV11-3 CASSLEAGGANEQFF
TRBV2 CASSYRTEGYEQYF
TRBV5-1 CASSLSSGGVDTQYF
TRBV9 CASSDDSHSGNTIYF
TRBV18 CASSSRQGLDGYTF
TRBV6-5 CASSFRGAVSPLHF
TRBV25-1 CASSEFEGSRGYTF
TRBV6-5 CASSYSISNYEQYF
TRBV5-1 CASSLVGRSSTDTQYF
TRBV28 CASSLSGVAEKLFF
TRBV3-1/TRBV3-2 CASSPEQGLAKNIQYF
TRBV10-1 CASSGQGSYGYTF
TRBV4-2 CASSQDFAGTTYGYTF
TRBV6-5 CASSPGNSPLHF
TRBV7-2 CASSPGQGWTEAFF
TRBV6-5 CASSTSNQPQHF
TRBV2 CASRMRGGRNEQFF
TRBV3-1/TRBV3-2 CASSQDGTGFYEQYF
TRBV19 CASSPGQGRTEAFF
TRBV3-1/TRBV3-2 CASSQPRLAGTYEQYF
TRBV6-6 CASSYPGDNQPQHF
TRBV27 CASSFWNSGGYTF
TRBV11-2 CASSSPLAGYGNEQFF
TRBV2 CASSLTSGEYTDTQYF
TRBV18 CASSPRSGATYEQYF